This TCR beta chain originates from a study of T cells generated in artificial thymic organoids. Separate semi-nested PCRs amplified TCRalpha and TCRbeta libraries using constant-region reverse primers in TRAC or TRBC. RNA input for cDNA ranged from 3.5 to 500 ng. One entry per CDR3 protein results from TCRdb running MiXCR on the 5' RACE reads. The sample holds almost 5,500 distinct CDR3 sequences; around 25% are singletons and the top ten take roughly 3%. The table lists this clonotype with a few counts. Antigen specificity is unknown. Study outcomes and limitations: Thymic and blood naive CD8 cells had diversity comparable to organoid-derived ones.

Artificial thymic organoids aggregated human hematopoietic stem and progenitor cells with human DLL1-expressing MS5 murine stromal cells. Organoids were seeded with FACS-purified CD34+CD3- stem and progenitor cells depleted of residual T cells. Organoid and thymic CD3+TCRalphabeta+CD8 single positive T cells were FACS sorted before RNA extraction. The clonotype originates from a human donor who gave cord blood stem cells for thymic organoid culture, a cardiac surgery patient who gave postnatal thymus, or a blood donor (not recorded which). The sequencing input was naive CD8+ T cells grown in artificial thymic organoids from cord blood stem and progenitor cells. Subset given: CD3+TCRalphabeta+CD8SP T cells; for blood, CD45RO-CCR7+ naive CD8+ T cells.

CDR3 in amino acids: CAHTSSSGVCHTHDALCSNQPQHF. The CDR3 coding sequence is TGTGCCCACACCAGCTCCTCTGGGGTTTGCCACACTCATGATGCACTGTGTAGCAATCAGCCCCAGCATTTT. J is TRBJ1-5 and V is TRBV9, with D uncertain. Germline assignment: CDR1 SGDLS and CDR2 YYNGEE. Trimming left V 10 bases short and J 0 bases short, with 44 bases between. This CDR3 spans 24 amino acids. The full variable domain, its missing parts supplied by reference TRBV9 and TRBJ1-5, is DSGVTQTPKHLITATGQRVTLRCSPRSGDLSVYWYQQSLDQGLQFLIQYYNGEERAKGNILERFSAQQFPDLHSELNLSSLELGDSALYFCAHTSSSGVCHTHDALCSNQPQHFGDGTRLSIL.